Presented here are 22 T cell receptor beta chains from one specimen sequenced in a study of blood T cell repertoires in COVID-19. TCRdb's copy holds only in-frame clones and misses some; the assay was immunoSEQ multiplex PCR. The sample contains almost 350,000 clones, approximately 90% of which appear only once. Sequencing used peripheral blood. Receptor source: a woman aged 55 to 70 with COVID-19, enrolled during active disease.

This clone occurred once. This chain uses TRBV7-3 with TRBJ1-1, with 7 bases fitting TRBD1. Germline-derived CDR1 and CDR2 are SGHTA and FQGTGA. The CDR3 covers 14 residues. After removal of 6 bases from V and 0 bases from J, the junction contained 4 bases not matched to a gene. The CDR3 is CASRLDRVNTEAFF. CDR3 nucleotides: TGTGCCAGCAGACTTGACAGGGTGAACACTGAAGCTTTCTTT. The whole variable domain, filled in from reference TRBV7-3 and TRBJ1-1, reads GAGVSQTPSNKVTEKGKYVELRCDPISGHTALYWYRQSLGQGPEFLIYFQGTGAADDSGLPNDRFFAVRPEGSVSTLKIQRTERGDSAVYLCASRLDRVNTEAFFGQGTRLTVV.

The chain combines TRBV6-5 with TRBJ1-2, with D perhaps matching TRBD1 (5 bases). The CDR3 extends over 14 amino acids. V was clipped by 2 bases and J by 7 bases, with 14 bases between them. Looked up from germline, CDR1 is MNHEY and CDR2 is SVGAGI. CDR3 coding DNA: TGTGCCAGCAGTTACCCTGGACAATTGGGTGGCTACACCTTC. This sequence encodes CASSYPGQLGGYTF.

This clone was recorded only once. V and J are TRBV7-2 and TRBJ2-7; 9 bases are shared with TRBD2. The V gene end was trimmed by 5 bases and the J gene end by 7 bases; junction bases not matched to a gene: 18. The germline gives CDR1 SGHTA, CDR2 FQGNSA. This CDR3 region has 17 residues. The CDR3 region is CASSPIAGASPRGEQYF. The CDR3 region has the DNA TGTGCCAGCAGCCCCATAGCGGGGGCCTCTCCTCGAGGAGAGCAGTACTTC.

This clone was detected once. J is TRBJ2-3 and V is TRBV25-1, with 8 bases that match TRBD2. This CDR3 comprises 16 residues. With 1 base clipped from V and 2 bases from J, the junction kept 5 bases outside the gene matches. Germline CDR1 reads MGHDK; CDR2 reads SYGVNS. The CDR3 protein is CASSELGAGDTDTQYF. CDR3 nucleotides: TGTGCCAGCAGTGAATTGGGAGCGGGGGACACAGATACGCAGTATTTT. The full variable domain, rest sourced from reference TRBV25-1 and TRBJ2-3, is EADIYQTPRYLVIGTGKKITLECSQTMGHDKMYWYQQDPGMELHLIHYSYGVNSTEKGDLSSESTVSRIRTEHFPLTLESARPSHTSQYLCASSELGAGDTDTQYFGPGTRLTVL.

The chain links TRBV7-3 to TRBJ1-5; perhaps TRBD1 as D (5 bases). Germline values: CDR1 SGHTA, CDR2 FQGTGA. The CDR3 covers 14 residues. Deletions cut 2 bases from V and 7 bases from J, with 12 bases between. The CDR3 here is CASSLSGGGQPQHF. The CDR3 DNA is TGTGCCAGCAGCTTATCGGGGGGAGGACAGCCCCAGCATTTT.

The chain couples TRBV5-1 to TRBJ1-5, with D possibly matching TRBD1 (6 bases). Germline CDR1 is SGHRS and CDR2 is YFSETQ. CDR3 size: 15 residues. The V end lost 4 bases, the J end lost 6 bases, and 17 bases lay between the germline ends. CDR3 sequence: CASSPRSGGGQPQHF. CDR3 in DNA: TGCGCCAGCAGCCCTCGTTCGGGGGGCGGTCAGCCCCAGCATTTT.

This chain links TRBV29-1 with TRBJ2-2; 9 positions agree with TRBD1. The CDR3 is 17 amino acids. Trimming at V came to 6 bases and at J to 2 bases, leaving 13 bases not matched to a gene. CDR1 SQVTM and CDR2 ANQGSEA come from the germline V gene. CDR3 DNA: TGCAGCGTCGTTACTGACCGGGACAGGGATAACACCGGGGAGCTGTTTTTT. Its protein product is CSVVTDRDRDNTGELFF.

Here the CDR3 DNA reads TGTGCCAGCAGCTTAGCGGGACAGGTTCTGGTC. It codes for CASSLAGQVLV. V and J are TRBV7-9 and TRBJ2-7; 8 bases agree with TRBD1. There are 11 residues in the CDR3. CDR1 is SEHNR and CDR2 is FQNEAQ in the germline V gene (reference sequence).

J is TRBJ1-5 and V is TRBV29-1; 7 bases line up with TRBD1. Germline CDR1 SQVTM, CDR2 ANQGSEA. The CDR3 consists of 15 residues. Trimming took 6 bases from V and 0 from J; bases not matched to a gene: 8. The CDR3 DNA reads TGCAGCGTGGCGGGACAGTCAAATAGCAATCAGCCCCAGCATTTT. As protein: CSVAGQSNSNQPQHF. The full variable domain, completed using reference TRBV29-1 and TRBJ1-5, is SAVISQKPSRDICQRGTSLTIQCQVDSQVTMMFWYRQQPGQSLTLIATANQGSEATYESGFVIDKFPISRPNLTFSTLTVSNMSPEDSSIYLCSVAGQSNSNQPQHFGDGTRLSIL.

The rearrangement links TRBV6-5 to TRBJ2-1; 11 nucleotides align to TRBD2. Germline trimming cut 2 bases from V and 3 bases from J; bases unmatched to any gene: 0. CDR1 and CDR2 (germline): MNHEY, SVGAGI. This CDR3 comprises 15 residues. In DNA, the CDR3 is TGTGCCAGCAGTTACGGGACTAGCGGCTACAATGAGCAGTTCTTC. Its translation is CASSYGTSGYNEQFF.

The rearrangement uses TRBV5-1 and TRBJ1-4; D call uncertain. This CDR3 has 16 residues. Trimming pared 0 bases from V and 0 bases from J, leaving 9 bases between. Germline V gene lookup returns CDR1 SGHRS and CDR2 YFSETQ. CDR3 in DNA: TGCGCCAGCAGCTTGGACGGGGAAGCAACTAATGAAAAACTGTTTTTT. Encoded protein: CASSLDGEATNEKLFF.

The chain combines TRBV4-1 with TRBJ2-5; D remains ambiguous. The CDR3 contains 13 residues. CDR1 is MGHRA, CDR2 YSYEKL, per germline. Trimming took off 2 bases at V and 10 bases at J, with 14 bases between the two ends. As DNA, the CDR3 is TGCGCCAGCAGCCAACTTCCCCAAACGGGCCAGTACTTC. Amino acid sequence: CASSQLPQTGQYF.

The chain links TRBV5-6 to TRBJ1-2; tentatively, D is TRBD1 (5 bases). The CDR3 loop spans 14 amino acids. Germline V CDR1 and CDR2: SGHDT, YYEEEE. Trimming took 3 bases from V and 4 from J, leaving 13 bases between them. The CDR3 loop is CASSSQGLPYGYTF. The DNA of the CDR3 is TGTGCCAGCAGCTCTCAGGGACTGCCCTATGGCTACACCTTC.

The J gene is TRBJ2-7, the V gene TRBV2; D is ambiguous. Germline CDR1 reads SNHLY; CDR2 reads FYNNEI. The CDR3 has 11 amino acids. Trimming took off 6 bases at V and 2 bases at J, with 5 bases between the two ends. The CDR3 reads CASSRTYEQYF. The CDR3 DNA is TGTGCCAGCAGCAGGACCTACGAGCAGTACTTC.

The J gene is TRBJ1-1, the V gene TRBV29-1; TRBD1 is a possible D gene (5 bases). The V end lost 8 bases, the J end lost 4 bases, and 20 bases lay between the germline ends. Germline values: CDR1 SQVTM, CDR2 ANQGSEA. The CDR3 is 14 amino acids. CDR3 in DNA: TGCAGCACCACCAGGGCGCCCTCGACCACTGAAGCTTTCTTT. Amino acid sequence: CSTTRAPSTTEAFF.

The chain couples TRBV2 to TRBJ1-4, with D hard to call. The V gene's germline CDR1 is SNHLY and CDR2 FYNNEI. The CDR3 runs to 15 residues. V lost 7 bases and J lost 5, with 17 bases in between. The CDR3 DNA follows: TGTGCCAGCAAGCTAGAGAGTTATAACAATGAAAAACTGTTTTTT. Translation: CASKLESYNNEKLFF.

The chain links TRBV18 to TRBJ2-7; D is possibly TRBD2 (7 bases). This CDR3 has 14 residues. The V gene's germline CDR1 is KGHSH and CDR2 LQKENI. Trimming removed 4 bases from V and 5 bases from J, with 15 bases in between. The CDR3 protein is CASSLHGGGDEQYF. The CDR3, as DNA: TGTGCCAGCTCACTCCACGGAGGGGGGGACGAGCAGTACTTC.

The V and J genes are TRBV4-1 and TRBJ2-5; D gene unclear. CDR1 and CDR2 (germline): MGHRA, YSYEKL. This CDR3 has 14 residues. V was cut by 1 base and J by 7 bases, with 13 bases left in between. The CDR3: CASSQVGSPTTQYF. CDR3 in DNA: TGCGCCAGCAGCCAAGTGGGCAGTCCAACGACCCAGTACTTC.

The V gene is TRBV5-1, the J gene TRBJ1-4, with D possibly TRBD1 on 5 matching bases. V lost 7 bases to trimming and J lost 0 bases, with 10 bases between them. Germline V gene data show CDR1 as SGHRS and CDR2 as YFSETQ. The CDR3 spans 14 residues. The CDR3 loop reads CASSGAATNEKLFF. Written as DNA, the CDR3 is TGCGCCAGCTCTGGGGCGGCAACTAATGAAAAACTGTTTTTT.

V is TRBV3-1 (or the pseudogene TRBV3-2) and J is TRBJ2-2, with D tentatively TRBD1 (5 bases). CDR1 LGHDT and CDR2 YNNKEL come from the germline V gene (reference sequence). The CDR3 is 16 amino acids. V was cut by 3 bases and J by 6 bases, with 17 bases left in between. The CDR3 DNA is TGTGCCAGCAGCCAGGGTGCAGGGATTAATGCCGGGGAGCTGTTTTTT. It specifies CASSQGAGINAGELFF.

CDR3 protein: CASSYSQEGQPQHF. The CDR3 bases are TGTGCCAGCAGTTACTCTCAGGAGGGTCAGCCCCAGCATTTT. The gene calls are TRBV6-5 and TRBJ1-5; no reliable D call. CDR3 length: 14 residues. Germline V gives CDR1 MNHEY, CDR2 SVGAGI. V lost 0 bases, J lost 6 bases, and 9 bases lay in between.

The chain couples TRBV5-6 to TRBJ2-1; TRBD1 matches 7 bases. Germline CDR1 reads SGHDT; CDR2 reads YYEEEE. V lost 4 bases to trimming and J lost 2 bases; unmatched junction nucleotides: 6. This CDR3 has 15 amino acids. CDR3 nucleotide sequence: TGTGCCAGCAGCAGACCTGGGACAGCCTACAATGAGCAGTTCTTC. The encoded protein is CASSRPGTAYNEQFF.